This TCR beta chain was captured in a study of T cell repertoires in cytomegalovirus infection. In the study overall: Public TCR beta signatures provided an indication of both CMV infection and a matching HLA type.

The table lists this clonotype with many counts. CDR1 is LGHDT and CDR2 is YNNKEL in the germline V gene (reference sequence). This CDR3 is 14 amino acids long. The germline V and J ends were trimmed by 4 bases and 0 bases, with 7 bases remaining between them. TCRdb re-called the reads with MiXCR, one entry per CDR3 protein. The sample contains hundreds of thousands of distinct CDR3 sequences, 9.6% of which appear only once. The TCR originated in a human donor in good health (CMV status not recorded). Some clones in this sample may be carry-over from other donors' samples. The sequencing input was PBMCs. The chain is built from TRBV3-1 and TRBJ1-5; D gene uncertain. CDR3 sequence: CASSLDYSNQPQHF. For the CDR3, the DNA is TGTGCCAGCAGCCTCGATTATAGCAATCAGCCCCAGCATTTT.